The following is a T cell receptor (beta chain) sequence with its context. Its antigen is unknown. The CDR3 is 14 amino acids. Looked up from germline, CDR1 is SGHRS and CDR2 is YFSETQ. Trimming at V came to 4 bases and at J to 4 bases, leaving 6 bases not matched to a gene. The sample comes from a study of T cell clonotyping in hematopoietic cell transplantation. The overall study: Recipient samples before transplant were obtained post-cytoreduction. Study observations and caveats: Pathologically expanded recipient clonotypes increased progressively from day 30 to day 180 as diversity fell.

The time point is: recipient sample about 28 days before transplant, after cytoreduction. The assay was immunoSEQ multiplex PCR, and TCRdb's table has in-frame clones only and misses some. The profile shows tens of thousands of clones, 75% to 90% of them singletons. This clonotype originated in a man aged 60 to 75 with acute myeloid leukemia. Some clones in this sample may be carry-over from other donors' samples. The genes are TRBV5-1 and TRBJ2-7, with 9 bases fitting TRBD2. Material: peripheral blood mononuclear cells, obtained before stem cell transplant. DNA for the CDR3: TGCGCCAGCAGCCATAGCGGGGGTGTTTACGAGCAGTACTTC. It specifies CASSHSGGVYEQYF.